This record looks at one T cell receptor (beta chain) sequence and its context. Sequenced by immunoSEQ multiplex PCR; TCRdb stores in-frame clones only, minus some. The sample shows about 300,000 clones, approximately 85% of them seen only once. Cohorts were based on clinical histories the participants reported. Recovered status applied to Cohort 3 donors who had two consecutive negative PCRs. It also applied to those with clearance or with symptom resolution. The CDR3 has 16 amino acids. Germline V gene data show CDR1 as SGHDT and CDR2 as YYEEEE. Trimming cost V 4 bases and J 6 bases; bases outside gene matches: 9. These data are taken from a study of blood T cell repertoires in COVID-19.

The material sequenced was PBMCs or T cells enriched from blood (not recorded which). The chain recombines TRBV5-6 with TRBJ1-5; 11 bases map to TRBD1. The clonotype originates from a man under 40 who had recovered from COVID-19. In DNA, the CDR3 is TGTGCCAGCAGCAGAGGACAGGGGGCGAAGGGTCAGCCCCAGCATTTT. Protein product: CASSRGQGAKGQPQHF.